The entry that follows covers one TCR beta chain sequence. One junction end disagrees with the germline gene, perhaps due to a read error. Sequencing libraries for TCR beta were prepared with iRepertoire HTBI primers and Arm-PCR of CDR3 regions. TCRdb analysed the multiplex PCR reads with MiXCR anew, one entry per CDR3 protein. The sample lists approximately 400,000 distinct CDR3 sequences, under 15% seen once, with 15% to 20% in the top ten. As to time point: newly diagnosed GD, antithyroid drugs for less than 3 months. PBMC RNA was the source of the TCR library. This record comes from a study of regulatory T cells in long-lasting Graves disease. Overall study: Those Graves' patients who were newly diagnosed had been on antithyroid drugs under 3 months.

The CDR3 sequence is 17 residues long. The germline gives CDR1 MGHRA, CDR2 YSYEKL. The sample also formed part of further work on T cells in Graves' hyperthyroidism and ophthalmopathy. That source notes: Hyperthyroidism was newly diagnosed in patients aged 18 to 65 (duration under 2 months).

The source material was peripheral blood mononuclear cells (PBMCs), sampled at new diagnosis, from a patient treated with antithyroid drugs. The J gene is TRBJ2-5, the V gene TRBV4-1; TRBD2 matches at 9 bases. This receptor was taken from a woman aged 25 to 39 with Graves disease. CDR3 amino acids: CAGSQDPDSGGGETQYF. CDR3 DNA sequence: TGCGCCGGCAGCCAAGATCCGGATAGCGGGGGAGGGGAGACCCAGTACTTC.